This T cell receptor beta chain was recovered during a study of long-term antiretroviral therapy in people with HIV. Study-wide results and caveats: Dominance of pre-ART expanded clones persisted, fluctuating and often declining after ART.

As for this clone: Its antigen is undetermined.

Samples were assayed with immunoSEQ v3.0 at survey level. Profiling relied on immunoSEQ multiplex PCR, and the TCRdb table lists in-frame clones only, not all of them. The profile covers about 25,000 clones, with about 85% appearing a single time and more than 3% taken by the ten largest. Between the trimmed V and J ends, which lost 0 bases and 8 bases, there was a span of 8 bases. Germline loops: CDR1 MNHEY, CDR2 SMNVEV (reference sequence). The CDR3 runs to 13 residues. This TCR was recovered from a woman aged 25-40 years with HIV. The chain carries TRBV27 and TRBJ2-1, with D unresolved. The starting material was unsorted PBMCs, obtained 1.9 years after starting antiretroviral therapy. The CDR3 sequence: CASSLSVGYEQFF. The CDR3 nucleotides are TGTGCCAGCAGTTTATCGGTGGGTTATGAGCAGTTCTTC.